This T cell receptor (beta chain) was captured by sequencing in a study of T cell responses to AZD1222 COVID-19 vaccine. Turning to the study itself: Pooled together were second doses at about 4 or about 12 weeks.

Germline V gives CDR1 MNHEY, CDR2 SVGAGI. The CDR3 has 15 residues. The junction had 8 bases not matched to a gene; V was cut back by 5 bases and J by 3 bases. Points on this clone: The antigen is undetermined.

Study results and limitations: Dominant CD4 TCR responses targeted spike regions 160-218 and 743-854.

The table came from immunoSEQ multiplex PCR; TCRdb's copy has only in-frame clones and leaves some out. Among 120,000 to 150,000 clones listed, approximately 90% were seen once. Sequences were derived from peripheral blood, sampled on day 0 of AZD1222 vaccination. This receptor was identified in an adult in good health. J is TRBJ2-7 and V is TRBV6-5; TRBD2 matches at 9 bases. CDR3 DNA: TGTGCCAGCAGTCCAGCGGCGACTAGCGGCTACGAGCAGTACTTC. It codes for CASSPAATSGYEQYF.